The 3 T cell receptor beta chains reported below all come from one sample, sequenced in a study of regulatory T cells in long-lasting Graves disease. TCR beta libraries were built with iRepertoire HTBI primers and Arm-PCR of CDR3 regions. TCRdb independently ran MiXCR on the multiplex PCR reads; one entry per CDR3 protein. The table has approximately 440,000 distinct CDR3 sequences, 23% seen once. The time point was: persistent/refractory GD, antithyroid drugs over 5 years with positive TRAb. PBMC RNA was the source of the TCR library. The sample consisted of peripheral blood mononuclear cells (PBMCs), taken when the disease was refractory, from a patient treated with antithyroid drugs. The source of these receptors is a female donor with Graves disease.

This clonotype was seen at least ten times. The rearrangement links TRBV2 to TRBJ2-7, with 10 nucleotides matching TRBD1. Germline V gene sequence: CDR1 SNHLY, CDR2 FYNNEI. V lost 4 bases, J lost 5 bases, and 8 bases stayed unmatched. The CDR3 covers 15 residues. CDR3 DNA: TGTGCCAGCAGTGCTAGCCGGGACAGGGGCCACGAGCAGTACTTC. Protein product: CASSASRDRGHEQYF.

This clonotype has more than one count but fewer than ten. The V and J genes are TRBV20-1 and TRBJ1-5, with D possibly TRBD1 on 5 matching bases. This CDR3 is built from 13 residues. Germline assignment: CDR1 DFQATT and CDR2 SNEGSKA (reference sequence). Trimming removed 6 bases at V and 5 bases at J, with 14 bases between. The CDR3 spells CSALTGGDQPQHF. The CDR3 nucleotides are TGCAGTGCCCTGACCGGGGGGGATCAGCCCCAGCATTTT.

With respect to this clonotype: One base away lies a much larger clone, so this may be a sequencing read error. The chain uses TRBV2 and TRBJ1-1; D not certain. The germline CDR1 and CDR2 sequences are SNHLY and FYNNEI. Trimming removed 5 bases from V and 12 bases from J, with 13 bases in between. This CDR3 contains 11 residues. The CDR3 spells CASSRWIGTFF. The CDR3 bases are TGTGCCAGCAGTCGATGGATCGGAACTTTCTTT.